This T cell receptor (beta chain) is drawn from a study of T-cell reconstitution after alpha-beta-depleted transplantation in children. Molecular barcoding with unique molecular identifiers was used for the TCRbeta library. TCRdb itself ran the PCR reads through MiXCR, one entry per CDR3 protein. The repertoire holds about 610,000 distinct CDR3 sequences, over 9.5% seen once, with less than 4.5% in the top ten. The CDR3 is 13 amino acids. V was trimmed by 5 bases and J by 6 bases, leaving 14 bases between them. Per germline, CDR1 DFQATT and CDR2 SNEGSKA (reference sequence). In this sample, this clonotype turned up many times.

The receptor's source is a human donor who donated a stem cell graft to a child with acute myeloid leukemia. The V call is TRBV20-1, the J call TRBJ2-1; no clear D. This specimen consisted of PBMCs from the stem cell graft donor, obtained from the stem cell graft. The CDR3 bases are TGCAGTGCTCCGATCCCCCCAGTCAATGAGCAGTTCTTC. This translates into CSAPIPPVNEQFF.